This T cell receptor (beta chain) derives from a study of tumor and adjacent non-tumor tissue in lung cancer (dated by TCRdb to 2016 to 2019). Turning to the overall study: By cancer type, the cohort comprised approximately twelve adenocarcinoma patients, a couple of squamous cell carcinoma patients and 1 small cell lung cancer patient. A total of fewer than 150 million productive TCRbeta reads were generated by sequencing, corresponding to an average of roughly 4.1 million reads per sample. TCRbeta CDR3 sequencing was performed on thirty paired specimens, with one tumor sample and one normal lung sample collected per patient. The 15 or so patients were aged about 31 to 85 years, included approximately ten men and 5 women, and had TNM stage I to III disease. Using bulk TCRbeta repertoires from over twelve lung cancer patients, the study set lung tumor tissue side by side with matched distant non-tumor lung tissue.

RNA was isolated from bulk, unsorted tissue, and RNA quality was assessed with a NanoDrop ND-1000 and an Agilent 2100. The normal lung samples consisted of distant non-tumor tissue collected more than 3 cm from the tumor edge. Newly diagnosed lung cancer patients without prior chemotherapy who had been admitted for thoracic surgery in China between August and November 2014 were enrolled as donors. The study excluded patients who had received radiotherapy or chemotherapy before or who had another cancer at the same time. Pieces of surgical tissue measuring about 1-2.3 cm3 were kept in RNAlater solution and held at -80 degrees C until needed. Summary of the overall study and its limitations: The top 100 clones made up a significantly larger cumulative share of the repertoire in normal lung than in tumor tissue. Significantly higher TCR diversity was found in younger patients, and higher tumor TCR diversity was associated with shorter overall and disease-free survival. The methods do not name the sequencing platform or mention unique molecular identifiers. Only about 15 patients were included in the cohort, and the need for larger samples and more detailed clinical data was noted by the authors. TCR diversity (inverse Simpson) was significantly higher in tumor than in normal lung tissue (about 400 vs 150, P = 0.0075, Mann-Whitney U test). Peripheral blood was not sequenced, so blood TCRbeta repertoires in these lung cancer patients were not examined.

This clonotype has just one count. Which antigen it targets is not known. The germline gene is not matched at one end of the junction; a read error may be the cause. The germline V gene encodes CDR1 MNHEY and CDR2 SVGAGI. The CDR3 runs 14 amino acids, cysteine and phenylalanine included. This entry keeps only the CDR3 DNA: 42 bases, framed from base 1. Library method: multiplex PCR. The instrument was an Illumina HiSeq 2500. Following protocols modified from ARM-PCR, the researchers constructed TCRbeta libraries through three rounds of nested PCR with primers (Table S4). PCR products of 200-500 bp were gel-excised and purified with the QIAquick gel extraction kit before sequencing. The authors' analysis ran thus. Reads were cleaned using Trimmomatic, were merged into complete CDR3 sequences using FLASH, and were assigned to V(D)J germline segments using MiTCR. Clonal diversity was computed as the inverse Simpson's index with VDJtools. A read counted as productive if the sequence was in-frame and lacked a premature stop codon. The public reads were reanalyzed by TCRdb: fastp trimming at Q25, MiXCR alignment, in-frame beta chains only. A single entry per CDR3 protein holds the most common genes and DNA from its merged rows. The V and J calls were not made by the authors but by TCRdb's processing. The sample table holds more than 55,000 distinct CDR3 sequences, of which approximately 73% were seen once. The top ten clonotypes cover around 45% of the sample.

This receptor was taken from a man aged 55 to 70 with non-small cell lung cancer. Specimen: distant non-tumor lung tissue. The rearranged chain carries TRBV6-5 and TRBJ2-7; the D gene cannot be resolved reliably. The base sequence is TGTGCCAGCAGTCGCACCCGGTCCACCTACGAGCAATACTTC. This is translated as CASSRTRSTYEQYF.